This T cell receptor (beta chain) was found in a study of identical twins. Broader study findings: Cord blood's abundant beta clonotypes had fewer insertions, unlike memory repertoires.

The CDR3 runs to 17 residues. Trimming shortened V by 3 bases and J by 2 bases, and 19 bases separated the two germline ends. A universal primer site was added by template switching, and unique molecular identifiers were carried by the cDNA. TCRdb passed the 5' RACE reads through MiXCR, listing each CDR3 protein once. The sample has 210,000 or so distinct CDR3 sequences; about 7.5% are singletons. This clonotype rates as medium-sized (0.01 to 0.1%). Its antigen is unknown. These data were likewise used in another study, on yellow fever vaccine responses in identical twins.

The receptor comes from a woman younger than 30 in good health. V usage is TRBV12-3 or TRBV12-4 and J usage is TRBJ1-2; the D gene is possibly TRBD1 (5 bases). Sequencing was done on a sample of memory (CD45RO+) T cells sorted from blood. The chain's CDR3 is CASSFRRREPQNYGYTF. The CDR3 DNA is TGTGCCAGCAGTTTCCGGCGCAGGGAACCCCAAAACTATGGCTACACCTTC.